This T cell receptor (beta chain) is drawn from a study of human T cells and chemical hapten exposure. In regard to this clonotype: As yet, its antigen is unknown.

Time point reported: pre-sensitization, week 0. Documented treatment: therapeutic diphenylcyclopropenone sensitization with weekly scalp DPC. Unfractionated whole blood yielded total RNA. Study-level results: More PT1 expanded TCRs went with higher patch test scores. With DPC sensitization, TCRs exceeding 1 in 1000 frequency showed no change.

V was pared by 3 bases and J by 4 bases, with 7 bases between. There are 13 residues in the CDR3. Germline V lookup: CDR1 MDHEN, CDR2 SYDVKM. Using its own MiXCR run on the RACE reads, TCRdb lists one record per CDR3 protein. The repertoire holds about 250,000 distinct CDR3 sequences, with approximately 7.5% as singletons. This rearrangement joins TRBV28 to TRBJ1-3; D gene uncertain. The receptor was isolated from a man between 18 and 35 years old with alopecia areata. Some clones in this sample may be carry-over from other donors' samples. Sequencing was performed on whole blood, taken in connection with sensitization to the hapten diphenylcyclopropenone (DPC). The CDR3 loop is CASSLDGGNTIYF. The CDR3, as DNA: TGTGCCAGCAGTTTGGACGGAGGAAACACCATATATTTT. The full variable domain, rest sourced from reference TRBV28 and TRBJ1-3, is DVKVTQSSRYLVKRTGEKVFLECVQDMDHENMFWYRQDPGLGLRLIYFSYDVKMKEKGDIPEGYSVSREKKERFSLILESASTNQTSMYLCASSLDGGNTIYFGEGSWLTVV.